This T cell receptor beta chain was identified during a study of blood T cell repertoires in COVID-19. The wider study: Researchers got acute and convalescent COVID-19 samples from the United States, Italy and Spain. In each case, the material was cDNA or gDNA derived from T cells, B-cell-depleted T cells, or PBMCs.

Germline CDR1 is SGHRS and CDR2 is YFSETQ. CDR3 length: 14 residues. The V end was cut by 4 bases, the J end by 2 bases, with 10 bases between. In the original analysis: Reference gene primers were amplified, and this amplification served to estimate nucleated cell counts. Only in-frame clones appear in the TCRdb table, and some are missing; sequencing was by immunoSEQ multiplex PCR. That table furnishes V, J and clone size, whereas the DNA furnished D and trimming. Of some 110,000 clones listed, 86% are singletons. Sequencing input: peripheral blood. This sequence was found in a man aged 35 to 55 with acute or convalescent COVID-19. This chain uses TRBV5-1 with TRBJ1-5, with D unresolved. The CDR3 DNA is TGCGCCAGCAGCCCGGGAAGTGGCAATCAGCCCCAGCATTTT. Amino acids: CASSPGSGNQPQHF.